The 13 T cell receptor beta chains reported below all come from one sample, sequenced in a study of cytomegalovirus exposure and HLA in healthy donors. The PCR ran on 60 Vbeta and 13 Jbeta primers. Data came from immunoSEQ multiplex PCR; TCRdb stores just in-frame clones and leaves some out. The sample yields about 130,000 clones, around four fifths seen once. Sequenced: PBMCs. Receptors originate from a middle-aged woman in good health and CMV-seropositive.

J is TRBJ2-1 and V is TRBV7-9; possible D gene TRBD1, 6 bases. The CDR3 covers 13 residues. V gave up 5 bases and J gave up 4 bases, with 9 bases separating them. CDR1 is SEHNR and CDR2 is FQNEAQ in the germline V gene (reference sequence). The chain's CDR3 is CASSPGQYNEQFF. In nucleotides, the CDR3 is TGTGCCAGCAGCCCCGGACAGTACAATGAGCAGTTCTTC. The whole variable domain, remainder taken from reference TRBV7-9 and TRBJ2-1, is DTGVSQNPRHKITKRGQNVTFRCDPISEHNRLYWYRQTLGQGPEFLTYFQNEAQLEKSRLLSDRFSAERPKGSFSTLEIQRTEQGDSAMYLCASSPGQYNEQFFGPGTRLTVL.

As to this clone: In the same sample, other DNA sequences code for this CDR3. The chain combines TRBV27 with TRBJ2-7; D gene ambiguous. CDR1 and CDR2 (germline): MNHEY, SMNVEV (reference sequence). V gave up 4 bases and J gave up 4 bases, with 5 bases separating them. This CDR3 is 11 amino acids long. The CDR3 DNA follows: TGTGCCAGCAGTTCAGGTTACGAGCAGTACTTC. Protein sequence: CASSSGYEQYF.

This clone was recorded once. This sequence joins TRBV28 and TRBJ1-1; a possible D gene is TRBD1 (5 bases). Trimming pared 5 bases from V and 7 bases from J, leaving 17 bases between. The germline V gene has CDR1 MDHEN and CDR2 SYDVKM. The CDR3 is 14 residues long. CDR3 loop: CASSGTAWAFEAFF. CDR3 nucleotide sequence: TGTGCCAGCAGTGGGACTGCATGGGCCTTTGAAGCTTTCTTT.

The V and J genes are TRBV18 and TRBJ1-1; D may be TRBD1 (6 bases). Germline V CDR1 and CDR2: KGHSH, LQKENI. V dropped 1 base and J dropped 1 base, with 19 bases sitting between them. CDR3 size: 18 residues. CDR3 in amino acids: CASSPRSWDTKGNTEAFF. For the CDR3, the DNA is TGTGCCAGCTCACCACGTTCGTGGGACACGAAGGGGAACACTGAAGCTTTCTTT.

The chain recombines TRBV10-3 with TRBJ2-7; D possibly corresponds to TRBD1 (6 bases). V lost 6 bases to trimming and J lost 5 bases, with 14 bases between them. CDR1 is ENHRY, CDR2 SYGVKD, per germline. This CDR3 contains 13 residues. The CDR3 protein is CAISNTGINEQYF. The CDR3, as DNA: TGTGCCATCAGCAACACAGGGATCAACGAGCAGTACTTC.

This clone was seen a single time. The chain uses TRBV19 and TRBJ1-1; D may be TRBD1 (5 bases). Trimming removed 5 bases at V and 0 bases at J, with 13 bases between. This CDR3 has 15 residues. Per germline, CDR1 LNHDA and CDR2 SQIVND (reference sequence). The CDR3 nucleotides read TGTGCCAGTAGTTACAGGCGGCAGATGAACACTGAAGCTTTCTTT. This codes for CASSYRRQMNTEAFF.

This clone was counted once. The CDR3 DNA sequence: TGTGCCAGCAGCCTACCCCATTCGGGACAGGGGATCGTCGGCTACACCTTC. Residues: CASSLPHSGQGIVGYTF. The chain joins TRBV7-9 to TRBJ1-2; TRBD1 agrees at 10 bases. CDR1 and CDR2 from the germline V gene are SEHNR and FQNEAQ (reference sequence). With V trimmed by 5 bases and J by 8 bases, 17 bases remained unmatched. This CDR3 is 17 amino acids long.

The genes are TRBV7-9 and TRBJ1-5; 7 bases align to TRBD1. Germline V gene lookup returns CDR1 SEHNR and CDR2 FQNEAQ (reference sequence). V trimming: 4 bases; J trimming: 5 bases; junction bases outside the gene matches: 2. The CDR3 is made up of 13 amino acids. As DNA, the CDR3 is TGTGCCAGCAGCTGGGGGACAGATCAGCCCCAGCATTTT. Amino acids: CASSWGTDQPQHF. Full variable domain (remainder filled in from reference TRBV7-9 and TRBJ1-5): DTGVSQNPRHKITKRGQNVTFRCDPISEHNRLYWYRQTLGQGPEFLTYFQNEAQLEKSRLLSDRFSAERPKGSFSTLEIQRTEQGDSAMYLCASSWGTDQPQHFGDGTRLSIL.

CDR3 DNA: TGTGCCAGCAGTGAAGCAGGGGGCGCCGGGAATGAGCAGTTCTTC. Its translation: CASSEAGGAGNEQFF. The chain combines TRBV2 with TRBJ2-1; 7 nucleotides line up with TRBD1. V shed 0 bases and J 7 bases; nucleotides not matched to a gene: 6. Germline V CDR1 and CDR2: SNHLY, FYNNEI. There are 15 residues in the CDR3.

This chain connects TRBV10-3 to TRBJ2-1; 9 bases match TRBD2. With 6 bases clipped from V and 0 bases from J, the junction kept 12 bases outside the gene matches. The CDR3 runs 18 residues. Germline loops: CDR1 ENHRY, CDR2 SYGVKD. CDR3 region: CAIRPTAGGPSSYNEQFF. The CDR3 nucleotides read TGTGCCATCAGGCCTACAGCGGGAGGTCCCAGCTCCTACAATGAGCAGTTCTTC.

The chain is built from TRBV11-3 and TRBJ1-2; possibly TRBD1 for D (6 bases). V was clipped by 1 base and J by 8 bases, with 14 bases between them. The CDR3 spans 14 residues. The germline V gene encodes CDR1 SGHNT and CDR2 YENEEA. The CDR3 sequence: CASSLASGAGGYTF. DNA for the CDR3: TGTGCCAGCAGCTTAGCATCAGGGGCAGGAGGCTACACCTTC.

The CDR3 loop is CASSPGGGNEQFF. The DNA of the CDR3 is TGTGCCAGCAGTCCTGGGGGGGGCAATGAGCAGTTCTTC. V is TRBV28 and J is TRBJ2-1, with 7 positions matching TRBD2. This CDR3 is built from 13 residues. With V trimmed by 5 bases and J by 6 bases, 4 bases remained unmatched. Germline CDR1 MDHEN, CDR2 SYDVKM.

The genes are TRBV15 and TRBJ2-2, with D possibly TRBD1 on 5 matching bases. The CDR3 contains 14 residues. In germline, CDR1 is LNHNV, CDR2 YYDKDF (reference sequence). Trimming took off 9 bases at V and 2 bases at J, with 13 bases between the two ends. The CDR3 DNA reads TGTGCCACGACGGTACAGGAAAACACCGGGGAGCTGTTTTTT. Its translation: CATTVQENTGELFF.